Listed below are T cell receptor beta chains from one sample, sequenced in a study of blood T cell repertoires in COVID-19. Profiled with immunoSEQ multiplex PCR; TCRdb holds only in-frame clones, not every one. The sample holds some 170,000 clones, roughly 86% seen once. Sequenced input: peripheral blood. The receptor set was obtained from a woman in her forties or fifties with acute or convalescent COVID-19. CDR3s include the opening cysteine and the closing phenylalanine or tryptophan. The D gene is left open where the match is weak. Rows may omit the clone size; those that give it use once, few, many or a size class.

CASSSRLGLAGGDTQYF,TGTGCCAGCAGTTCAAGACTAGGACTAGCGGGAGGGGATACGCAGTATTTT,TRBV27,.,TRBD2,TRBJ2-3
CASSSQGGSYNEQFF,TGTGCCAGCAGCTCCCAGGGGGGCTCCTACAATGAGCAGTTCTTC,TRBV11-3,.,.,TRBJ2-1
CASSLDLRLAGEQYF,TGTGCCAGCAGCTTAGATCTAAGGCTGGCGGGCGAGCAGTACTTC,TRBV11-2,.,.,TRBJ2-7
CAREGMGPNSPLHF,TGTGCCAGGGAGGGGATGGGCCCCAATTCACCCCTCCACTTT,TRBV7-3,.,.,TRBJ1-6
CAWTGQGPGNTIYF,TGTGCCTGGACTGGACAGGGGCCGGGAAACACCATATATTTT,TRBV30,.,TRBD1,TRBJ1-3
CASSQDWRDEQFF,TGTGCCAGCAGCCAAGATTGGAGGGATGAGCAGTTCTTC,TRBV3-1/TRBV3-2,.,.,TRBJ2-1
CASSPRQGLTEAFF,TGCGCCAGCAGCCCCCGACAGGGGTTGACTGAAGCTTTCTTT,TRBV4-1,.,TRBD1,TRBJ1-1
CASSPRTEGETQYF,TGTGCCAGCTCACCACGGACAGAGGGAGAGACCCAGTACTTC,TRBV18,.,.,TRBJ2-5
CASSYSKSGSTYEQYF,TGTGCCAGCAGTTACTCGAAGTCCGGGAGTACCTACGAGCAGTACTTC,TRBV6-5,.,.,TRBJ2-7
CATSRDQASGADTQYF,TGTGCCACCAGCAGAGATCAGGCTAGCGGGGCAGATACGCAGTATTTT,TRBV15,.,TRBD2,TRBJ2-3
CASSTDSSTNEKLFF,TGTGCCAGTAGTACGGACAGCTCAACTAATGAAAAACTGTTTTTT,TRBV19,.,.,TRBJ1-4
CASRDSGRVADTQYF,TGTGCCAGCAGGGATAGCGGGAGGGTTGCAGATACGCAGTATTTT,TRBV6-5,.,TRBD2,TRBJ2-3
CATSSNSGVWETQYF,TGTGCCACCAGTTCTAATAGCGGGGTTTGGGAGACCCAGTACTTC,TRBV24-1,.,TRBD2,TRBJ2-5
CASSFVGQGSYNEQFF,TGTGCCAGCAGCTTTGTGGGACAGGGATCCTACAATGAGCAGTTCTTC,TRBV11-2,.,TRBD1,TRBJ2-1
CASSSMGGQETQYF,TGTGCCAGCAGCTCAATGGGGGGGCAAGAGACCCAGTACTTC,TRBV7-3,once,TRBD2,TRBJ2-5